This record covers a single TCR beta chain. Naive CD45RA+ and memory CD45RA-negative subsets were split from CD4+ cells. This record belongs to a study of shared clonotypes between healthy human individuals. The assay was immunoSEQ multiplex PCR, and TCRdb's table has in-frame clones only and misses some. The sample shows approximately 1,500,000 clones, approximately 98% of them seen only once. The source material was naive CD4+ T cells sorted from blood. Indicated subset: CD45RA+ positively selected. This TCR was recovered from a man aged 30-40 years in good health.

This CDR3 reads CASSLAGDHRRQYF. The CDR3 DNA reads as TGTGCCAGCAGCTTGGCCGGGGATCACCGCAGGCAGTATTTT. The V gene is TRBV5-5, the J gene TRBJ2-3; possibly TRBD2 for D (5 bases). CDR3 length: 14 amino acids. Trimming cost V 0 bases and J 11 bases, with 16 bases left between them. From germline, CDR1 is SGHKS and CDR2 YYEKEE (reference sequence). Together with reference TRBV5-5 and TRBJ2-3, the CDR3 gives the full variable domain: DAGVTQSPTHLIKTRGQQVTLRCSPISGHKSVSWYQQVLGQGPQFIFQYYEKEERGRGNFPDRFSARQFPNYSSELNVNALLLGDSALYLCASSLAGDHRRQYFGPGTRLTVL.